This T cell receptor beta chain is from a study of vaccination and CD4 T cells after COVID-19. V lost 0 bases and J lost 9; bases outside the gene matches: 1. This CDR3 has 14 residues. Per the germline V gene, CDR1 is DFQATT and CDR2 is SNEGSKA (reference sequence). Treatment in this sample: approximately 9-day PBMC culture with coronavirus spike peptide pools or control peptides (ViraFEST assay). This clonotype was seen ten or more times. No antigen is known for it. Cultured CD4+ T cell DNA underwent sequencing with the Oncomine TCR Beta short-read assay. TCRdb reprocessed the PCR reads with MiXCR, giving one entry per CDR3 protein. The sample contains around 4,900 distinct CDR3 sequences, about a fifth of which appear only once.

This sequence was found in a human donor who had recovered from COVID-19. Here the sequenced sample was CD4+ T cells from blood, cultured in vitro, taken after SARS-CoV-2 vaccination. The V gene is TRBV20-1, the J gene TRBJ2-3, with 15 bases identical to TRBD2. CDR3 in DNA: TGCAGTGCTAGAGAAGGGACTAGCGGGGGGACGCAGTATTTT. The encoded protein is CSAREGTSGGTQYF.